These 29 T cell receptor beta chains came from one sample sequenced in a study of radiation and T cells in renal cell carcinoma. Treatment denoted: 15 Gy SBRT to primary tumor, nephrectomy 4 weeks later. Assay: immunoSEQ multiplex PCR; the TCRdb copy retains only in-frame clones and omits some. Found here are roughly 9,300 clones, roughly 63% of them singletons; the top ten hold 15% to 20%. Sequencing was performed on tumor tissue, taken from a patient whose treatment included radiotherapy and nephrectomy. These receptors were collected from a woman in her forties or fifties with renal cell carcinoma.

The genes are TRBV18 and TRBJ1-5; D is uncertain. In germline, CDR1 is KGHSH, CDR2 LQKENI. Trimming removed 10 bases at V and 2 bases at J, with 9 bases between. CDR3 length: 12 amino acids. The CDR3 DNA reads as TGTGCCACCACGGAAGGCAATCAGCCCCAGCATTTT. Amino acid sequence: CATTEGNQPQHF.

CDR3 in amino acids: CSLRRGGAPRRNQPQHF. The CDR3 coding sequence is TGCAGCCTGAGACGGGGGGGGGCCCCGAGACGCAATCAGCCCCAGCATTTT. The genes are TRBV29-1 and TRBJ1-5; TRBD1 might be the D (6 bases). The length of the CDR3 is 17 residues. Germline V gives CDR1 SQVTM, CDR2 ANQGSEA. V dropped 8 bases and J dropped 2 bases, with 25 bases sitting between them.

The chain joins TRBV28 to TRBJ1-1, with TRBD1 identical over 7 bases. This CDR3 spans 14 amino acids. From germline, CDR1 is MDHEN and CDR2 SYDVKM. Trimming removed 5 bases from V and 4 bases from J; junction bases left unmatched: 7. The CDR3 is CASSITGVLTEAFF. In DNA form, the CDR3 reads TGTGCCAGCAGTATCACAGGGGTTCTCACTGAAGCTTTCTTT.

The chain combines TRBV10-2 with TRBJ2-5; D is unresolved. From germline, CDR1 is WSHSY and CDR2 SAAADI. This CDR3 region has 14 residues. Trimming took off 0 bases at V and 3 bases at J, with 8 bases between the two ends. The CDR3 DNA follows: TGCGCCAGCAGTGAGTCGAATAGGGAAGAGACCCAGTACTTC. This sequence encodes CASSESNREETQYF.

CDR3 coding DNA: TGTGCCAGCTCGACGACAGCACAGAGCTCTGGGGCCAACGTCCTGACTTTC. Residues: CASSTTAQSSGANVLTF. The chain is built from TRBV18 and TRBJ2-6, with D maybe TRBD1 (5 bases). The V gene's germline CDR1 is KGHSH and CDR2 LQKENI. Trimming stripped 6 bases from V and 0 bases from J, with 15 bases between. The CDR3 is 17 amino acids.

This clone was seen a few times. CDR3 in amino acids: CASSPSQGAVTEAFF. CDR3 bases: TGTGCCAGCAGCCCGTCTCAGGGGGCAGTGACTGAAGCTTTCTTT. V is TRBV7-2 and J is TRBJ1-1; the match to TRBD1 covers 8 bases. Germline CDR1 and CDR2: SGHTA and FQGNSA. The CDR3 sequence is 15 residues long. V shed 5 bases, J shed 5 bases, and the junction held 10 bases outside the gene matches.

This clone was observed a few times. CDR3 in DNA: TGTGCCAGCAGTGAAGGAGGGAGCGGCTACACCTTC. It translates to CASSEGGSGYTF. The chain is built from TRBV25-1 and TRBJ1-2; D gene uncertain. The CDR3 has 12 amino acids. V lost 2 bases, J lost 8 bases, and 9 bases lay in between. Per germline, CDR1 MGHDK and CDR2 SYGVNS.

The table lists this clone with a few counts. The gene calls are TRBV27 and TRBJ2-7; 7 bases agree with TRBD1. CDR3 size: 17 residues. Germline CDR1 is MNHEY and CDR2 is SMNVEV (reference sequence). V was clipped by 8 bases and J by 1 base; unmatched bases: 17. This CDR3 reads CASRSGLTGFVSYEQYF. The CDR3 coding sequence is TGTGCCAGCCGATCAGGCCTGACAGGGTTTGTATCCTACGAGCAGTACTTC.

This clone was counted only a few times. V gene TRBV19 combines with J gene TRBJ1-2, with TRBD1 matching 8 bases. The CDR3 has 14 amino acids. The germline V gene has CDR1 LNHDA and CDR2 SQIVND (reference sequence). The ends lost 5 bases at V and 4 bases at J; junction bases unmatched: 6. CDR3: CASSEDRASYGYTF. Here the CDR3 DNA reads TGTGCCAGTAGTGAGGACAGGGCATCCTATGGCTACACCTTC.

The chain combines TRBV4-2 with TRBJ1-1, with D uncertain. There are 13 residues in the CDR3. Germline V gives CDR1 LGHNA, CDR2 YNFKEQ. The V and J ends lost 0 bases and 6 bases respectively, with 8 bases between them. CDR3 in amino acids: CASSQDRVAEAFF. In DNA form, the CDR3 reads TGTGCCAGCAGCCAAGATCGGGTCGCTGAAGCTTTCTTT.

This clone was detected once. The genes are TRBV28 and TRBJ2-7, with D possibly being TRBD1 or TRBD2 (5 bases each). Germline assignment: CDR1 MDHEN and CDR2 SYDVKM. V lost 6 bases, J lost 7 bases, and 13 bases lay in between. The CDR3 length is 12 residues. CDR3 bases: TGTGCCAGCAGCAAGGGGACGGGAGAGCAGTACTTC. Translated: CASSKGTGEQYF.

The genes are TRBV29-1 and TRBJ1-3; D unclear. CDR1 and CDR2 (germline): SQVTM, ANQGSEA. The CDR3 is 14 residues long. V lost 3 bases and J lost 0, with 9 bases in between. The CDR3, as DNA: TGCAGCGTTGAGGTCACCAACTCTGGAAACACCATATATTTT. It yields the protein CSVEVTNSGNTIYF. The full variable domain, completed using reference TRBV29-1 and TRBJ1-3, is SAVISQKPSRDICQRGTSLTIQCQVDSQVTMMFWYRQQPGQSLTLIATANQGSEATYESGFVIDKFPISRPNLTFSTLTVSNMSPEDSSIYLCSVEVTNSGNTIYFGEGSWLTVV.

This chain links TRBV7-2 with TRBJ1-1, with D possibly matching TRBD1 (6 bases). The V and J ends lost 1 base and 6 bases respectively, with 18 bases between them. Germline V gene sequence: CDR1 SGHTA, CDR2 FQGNSA. The CDR3 spans 16 residues. In DNA, the CDR3 is TGTGCCAGCAGCTTAGTCCGGACACAGGGTGGGTCTGAAGCTTTCTTT. It is translated as CASSLVRTQGGSEAFF.

This clone was seen a handful of times. This sequence joins TRBV19 and TRBJ2-7; TRBD1 agrees at 11 bases. Per germline, CDR1 LNHDA and CDR2 SQIVND (reference sequence). The CDR3 sequence is 17 residues long. The V and J ends lost 5 bases and 0 bases, in that order; junction bases with no gene match: 9. CDR3 DNA sequence: TGTGCCAGTAGTTTCACTCCGGGACAGGGGGGCTCCTACGAGCAGTACTTC. This codes for CASSFTPGQGGSYEQYF.

The chain recombines TRBV30 with TRBJ2-6; the D gene could be TRBD1 or TRBD2 (5 bases each). This CDR3 has 17 residues. Germline-derived CDR1 and CDR2 are GTSNPN and SVGIG (reference sequence). V dropped 1 base and J dropped 1 base, with 14 bases sitting between them. The CDR3 DNA reads TGTGCCTGGAGTGGAGGGGACCCCTTATCTGGGGCCAACGTCCTGACTTTC. Its translation: CAWSGGDPLSGANVLTF.

The chain combines TRBV11-2 with TRBJ2-5, with D perhaps being TRBD1 or TRBD2 (5 bases each). This CDR3 is 13 amino acids long. V dropped 4 bases and J dropped 5 bases, with 11 bases sitting between them. The germline gives CDR1 SGHAT, CDR2 FQNNGV. This CDR3 is CASSSGARETQYF. CDR3 DNA: TGTGCCAGCAGCTCCGGGGCTCGGGAGACCCAGTACTTC.

The chain employs TRBV7-3 and TRBJ1-2; D is uncertain. In germline, CDR1 is SGHTA, CDR2 FQGTGA. Trimming stripped 4 bases from V and 0 bases from J, with 9 bases between. The CDR3 length is 14 residues. The CDR3 is CASSSQRTNYGYTF. In DNA form, the CDR3 reads TGTGCCAGCAGCTCACAGAGAACTAACTATGGCTACACCTTC.

V gene TRBV6-6 combines with J gene TRBJ2-5; TRBD1 agrees at 7 bases. J lost 4 bases, V lost 4 bases, and 6 bases had no gene match. This CDR3 spans 14 amino acids. The V gene's germline CDR1 is MNHNY and CDR2 SVGAGI (reference sequence). The CDR3 sequence is CASSWSTGTETQYF. The CDR3 region has the DNA TGTGCCAGCAGTTGGTCGACAGGGACAGAGACCCAGTACTTC.

This clone has just one count. The chain recombines TRBV28 with TRBJ2-5; 11 bases are a match to TRBD1. This CDR3 has 16 residues. Germline lookup yields CDR1 MDHEN and CDR2 SYDVKM. J lost 0 bases, V lost 9 bases, and 9 bases had no gene match. This chain's CDR3 is CASGGRDRGDQETQYF. In DNA form, the CDR3 reads TGTGCCAGTGGAGGCCGGGACAGGGGGGACCAAGAGACCCAGTACTTC.

Remarks on this clone: At the DNA level, this CDR3 is encoded by other sequences in the same sample as well. This sequence joins TRBV19 and TRBJ1-1, with D unclear. The germline CDR1 and CDR2 sequences are LNHDA and SQIVND (reference sequence). Trimming removed 2 bases from V and 1 base from J, with 5 bases in between. The CDR3 runs to 13 residues. The CDR3 region is CASSISTNTEAFF. The DNA for the CDR3 is TGTGCCAGTAGTATATCGACGAACACTGAAGCTTTCTTT.

This sequence joins TRBV7-2 and TRBJ2-5, with TRBD2 matching 7 bases. The germline CDR1 and CDR2 sequences are SGHTA and FQGNSA. The CDR3 sequence is 14 residues long. After removal of 5 bases from V and 5 bases from J, the junction contained 8 bases not matched to a gene. CDR3 region: CASSPLREGETQYF. CDR3 nucleotide sequence: TGTGCCAGCAGCCCTCTCAGGGAGGGGGAGACCCAGTACTTC.

This chain links TRBV7-9 with TRBJ2-1, with 10 bases identical to TRBD1. V dropped 3 bases and J dropped 2; count of bases not matched to a gene: 1. Germline values: CDR1 SEHNR, CDR2 FQNEAQ (reference sequence). The CDR3 extends over 15 amino acids. This chain's CDR3 is CASSFDRGPYNEQFF. CDR3 coding DNA: TGTGCCAGCAGCTTTGACAGGGGGCCCTACAATGAGCAGTTCTTC.

The table lists this clone with a few counts. This chain joins TRBV5-1 and TRBJ2-1; perhaps TRBD2 as D (7 bases). Germline CDR1 SGHRS, CDR2 YFSETQ. Trimming pared 5 bases from V and 4 bases from J, leaving 16 bases between. The CDR3 sequence is 15 residues long. CDR3 DNA sequence: TGCGCCAGCAGGGGAGGGGGAGTAGGTTACAATGAGCAGTTCTTC. Translating gives CASRGGGVGYNEQFF.

The chain has TRBV4-3 and TRBJ2-7; D may be TRBD2 (6 bases). The length of the CDR3 is 15 residues. Trimming took off 1 base at V and 5 bases at J, with 15 bases between the two ends. Germline CDR1 LGHNA, CDR2 YSLEER. The CDR3 DNA follows: TGCGCCAGCAGCCAAGTAGGAGGGGTGTGGGACGAGCAGTACTTC. Protein sequence: CASSQVGGVWDEQYF.

This chain joins TRBV4-1 and TRBJ2-6; 8 nucleotides line up with TRBD1. This CDR3 region has 15 residues. Germline lookup yields CDR1 MGHRA and CDR2 YSYEKL. With V trimmed by 4 bases and J by 8 bases, 7 bases remained unmatched. The CDR3 loop reads CASSLGQGSTNVLTF. The CDR3 DNA follows: TGCGCCAGCAGCCTAGGACAGGGCTCCACCAACGTCCTGACTTTC.

This rearrangement joins TRBV28 to TRBJ2-5; D not certain. CDR3 length: 11 amino acids. CDR1 and CDR2 from the germline V gene are MDHEN and SYDVKM. Trimming shortened V by 6 bases and J by 3 bases, and 5 bases separated the two germline ends. DNA for the CDR3: TGTGCCAGCAGACTCGAAGAGACCCAGTACTTC. Translation gives CASRLEETQYF.

The chain combines TRBV5-8 with TRBJ1-1; D gene uncertain. This CDR3 spans 15 amino acids. Germline CDR1 is SGHTS and CDR2 is YDEGEE. The V and J ends lost 2 bases and 3 bases respectively, with 14 bases between them. CDR3 sequence (DNA): TGTGCCAGCAGCTTAGTCGTTGGCGGCGACACTGAAGCTTTCTTT. Translation: CASSLVVGGDTEAFF.

This clone has just a few counts. This chain links TRBV5-1 with TRBJ1-1, with D hard to call. Trimming removed 4 bases from V and 3 bases from J, with 10 bases in between. The germline gives CDR1 SGHRS, CDR2 YFSETQ. CDR3 size: 13 residues. This CDR3 is CASSPGRDTEAFF. The CDR3 coding sequence is TGCGCCAGCAGCCCGGGGAGGGACACTGAAGCTTTCTTT.

This clone was seen more than once but under ten times. V usage is TRBV6-1 and J usage is TRBJ2-7; TRBD1 matches 8 bases. CDR1 is MNHNS, CDR2 SASEGT, per germline. This CDR3 has 13 amino acids. V trimming: 5 bases; J trimming: 2 bases; junction bases outside the gene matches: 2. Here the CDR3 DNA reads TGTGCCAGCAGTTCACAGGGGGCCTACGAGCAGTACTTC. It codes for CASSSQGAYEQYF.